This TCR beta chain was retrieved from a study of identical twins. Germline values: CDR1 SGHVS, CDR2 FNYEAQ. V dropped 2 bases and J dropped 4; count of bases not matched to a gene: 7. The CDR3 contains 16 residues. This clonotype was counted only a few times. TCRdb re-derived calls from the 5' RACE reads in MiXCR, one entry per CDR3 protein. Among hundreds of thousands of distinct CDR3 sequences listed, 8.6% were seen once. These same data were also listed under a study on yellow fever vaccine responses in identical twins.

V and J are TRBV7-6 and TRBJ2-1; 8 bases line up with TRBD2. The receptor's source is a woman between 18 and 29 years old in good health. Sequenced sample: PBMCs. The CDR3 DNA follows: TGTGCCAGCAGCTTAAGTGGTAGCGGGGCATACAATGAGCAGTTCTTC. Translated, it gives CASSLSGSGAYNEQFF.